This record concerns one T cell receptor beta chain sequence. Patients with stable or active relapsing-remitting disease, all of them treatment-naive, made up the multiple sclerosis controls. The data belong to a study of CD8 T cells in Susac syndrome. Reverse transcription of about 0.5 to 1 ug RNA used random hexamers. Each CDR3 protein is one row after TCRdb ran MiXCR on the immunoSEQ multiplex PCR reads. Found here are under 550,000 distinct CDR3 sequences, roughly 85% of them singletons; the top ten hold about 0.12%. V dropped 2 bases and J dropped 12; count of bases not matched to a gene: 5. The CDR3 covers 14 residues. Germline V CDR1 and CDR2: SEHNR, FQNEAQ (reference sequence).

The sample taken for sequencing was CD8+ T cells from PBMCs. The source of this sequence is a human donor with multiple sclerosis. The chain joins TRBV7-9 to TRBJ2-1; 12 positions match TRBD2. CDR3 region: CASSLLAGGPVQFF. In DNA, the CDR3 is TGTGCCAGCAGCTTACTAGCGGGAGGGCCCGTGCAGTTCTTC.